The sample holds a few counts of the clone carrying this TCR beta chain. Its antigen is not known. These data are taken from a study of cytomegalovirus exposure and HLA in healthy donors. The CDR3 is made up of 12 amino acids. V was cut by 6 bases and J by 7 bases, with 7 bases left in between. Germline CDR1 is ENHRY and CDR2 is SYGVKD. The data were produced by immunoSEQ multiplex PCR, yet TCRdb's version contains in-frame clones alone and is incomplete. Here the sample spans fewer than 200,000 clones, around 81% being singletons. Study-wide results and limits: One later analysis, an examination of the 90 to 150 validation repertoires, found that first-cohort TCR clusters tended to co-occur in them. High sensitivity and specificity were reportedly achieved when the classifier diagnosed cytomegalovirus status.

Source material: PBMCs. J is TRBJ1-6 and V is TRBV10-3, with D perhaps matching TRBD1 (6 bases). The TCR was taken from a woman aged 18-30 years in good health and CMV-seropositive. CDR3 in amino acids: CAIRDRNSPLHF. For the CDR3, the DNA is TGTGCCATCAGAGACAGGAATTCACCCCTCCACTTT.